The clone carrying this T cell receptor (beta chain) has just one count. This specimen belongs to a study of blood T cell repertoires in COVID-19. Germline CDR1 PRHDT, CDR2 FYEKMQ (reference sequence). This CDR3 contains 12 residues. V gave up 5 bases and J gave up 9 bases, with 8 bases separating them. Assay: immunoSEQ multiplex PCR; the TCRdb copy retains only in-frame clones and omits some. The repertoire holds 150,000 to 200,000 clones, with 65% to 80% as singletons. Material for sequencing was PBMCs or T cells enriched from blood (not recorded which). The chain couples TRBV13 to TRBJ1-6; D gene unclear. The clonotype was recovered from a woman aged 45-65 years with acute COVID-19. CDR3 sequence (DNA): TGTGCCAGCAGCCGAGCAACTTCACCCCTCCACTTT. The encoded protein is CASSRATSPLHF.